This is a list of T cell receptor beta chains from one sample in a study of T cells after yellow fever vaccination. From the 5' RACE reads, TCRdb called clonotypes with MiXCR, one entry per CDR3 protein. Of more than 300,000 distinct CDR3 sequences in the sample, 3.5% to 4.5% were seen once. Sequencing used PBMCs, obtained 15 days after the yellow fever booster vaccination. These receptors were collected from a young man who received the YFV17D yellow fever vaccine. Both conserved end residues are part of each CDR3. Fields, in order: V gene, J gene, D gene, clone size, CDR3 DNA, CDR3 protein. D genes are given only for firm matches. Expanded clones are given a class, and other clones once, few, many or no size at all.

v_call: TRBV12-3/TRBV12-4; j_call: TRBJ2-2; d_call: TRBD2; clone_size: many; cdr3_nt: TGTGCCAGCAGCACCCTGGGACTAACCGGGGAGCTGTTTTTT; cdr3_aa: CASSTLGLTGELFF
v_call: TRBV12-3/TRBV12-4; j_call: TRBJ1-5; d_call: -; clone_size: many; cdr3_nt: TGTGCCAGCAGCTCGGGGAATCAGCCCCAGCATTTT; cdr3_aa: CASSSGNQPQHF
v_call: TRBV6-2/TRBV6-3; j_call: TRBJ2-1; d_call: TRBD2; clone_size: many; cdr3_nt: TGTGCCAGCAGTTTCCTAGCGGGGGGGCCCCATGAGCAGTTCTTC; cdr3_aa: CASSFLAGGPHEQFF
v_call: TRBV6-5; j_call: TRBJ2-3; d_call: -; clone_size: -; cdr3_nt: TGTGCCAGCAGTCCCGTCGGGACATTGAGCACAGATACGCAGTATTTT; cdr3_aa: CASSPVGTLSTDTQYF
v_call: TRBV10-3; j_call: TRBJ2-6; d_call: TRBD1; clone_size: few; cdr3_nt: TGTGCCACCCTCTACTTTGGACAGGACCACGACTCTGGGGCCAACGTCCTGACTTTC; cdr3_aa: CATLYFGQDHDSGANVLTF
v_call: TRBV29-1; j_call: TRBJ1-2; d_call: -; clone_size: -; cdr3_nt: TGCAGCGTTGAAGATCGGGGAAGGACACCTTATGGCTACACCTTC; cdr3_aa: CSVEDRGRTPYGYTF
v_call: TRBV4-1; j_call: TRBJ2-3; d_call: TRBD2; clone_size: many; cdr3_nt: TGCGCCAGCAGCCAAGGTCTAGCGGGGGAGACAGATACGCAGTATTTT; cdr3_aa: CASSQGLAGETDTQYF
v_call: TRBV4-3; j_call: TRBJ2-1; d_call: TRBD2; clone_size: many; cdr3_nt: TGCGCCAGCAGCCGGGGGGGTCTAGGTATGGCCTACAATGAGCAGTTCTTC; cdr3_aa: CASSRGGLGMAYNEQFF
v_call: TRBV3-1; j_call: TRBJ2-7; d_call: -; clone_size: many; cdr3_nt: TGTGCCAGCAGTCCAGGGGCCTACGAGCAGTACTTC; cdr3_aa: CASSPGAYEQYF
v_call: TRBV6-5; j_call: TRBJ1-6; d_call: -; clone_size: -; cdr3_nt: TGTGCCAGCAGCCACGACAGGACGAATTCACCCCTCCACTTT; cdr3_aa: CASSHDRTNSPLHF
v_call: TRBV12-3/TRBV12-4; j_call: TRBJ2-1; d_call: -; clone_size: many; cdr3_nt: TGTGCCAGCAGTTTTCCAGGGGGGCGCGGGTACAATGAGCAGTTCTTC; cdr3_aa: CASSFPGGRGYNEQFF
v_call: TRBV9; j_call: TRBJ2-1; d_call: -; clone_size: many; cdr3_nt: TGTGCCAGCAGCGTAGCTGTCCGGGCAGTTGGTGAGCAGTTCTTC; cdr3_aa: CASSVAVRAVGEQFF
v_call: TRBV5-1; j_call: TRBJ2-3; d_call: TRBD1; clone_size: -; cdr3_nt: TGCGCCAGCAGCCTGATCGGCTTGGACAGGGGTATCACAGATACGCAGTATTTT; cdr3_aa: CASSLIGLDRGITDTQYF
v_call: TRBV10-3; j_call: TRBJ1-2; d_call: -; clone_size: few; cdr3_nt: TGTGCCGTGGGGGCGGGGATGTCCAACTATGGCTACACCTTC; cdr3_aa: CAVGAGMSNYGYTF
v_call: TRBV15; j_call: TRBJ2-4; d_call: TRBD1; clone_size: -; cdr3_nt: TGTGCCACCAGCTCCGCCGGGACAGGGGCGGTCAAAAACATTCAGTACTTC; cdr3_aa: CATSSAGTGAVKNIQYF
v_call: TRBV4-1; j_call: TRBJ1-1; d_call: -; clone_size: many; cdr3_nt: TGCGCCAGCAGCCAAGAGGGGGGACAACACACTGAAGCTTTCTTT; cdr3_aa: CASSQEGGQHTEAFF
v_call: TRBV29-1; j_call: TRBJ2-7; d_call: TRBD2; clone_size: many; cdr3_nt: TGCAGCGTTGGGATTGGCGGGGGCTACGAGCAGTACTTC; cdr3_aa: CSVGIGGGYEQYF
v_call: TRBV4-1; j_call: TRBJ1-4; d_call: -; clone_size: -; cdr3_nt: TGCGCCAGCAGCACCGAAGTCCGGGATCTACGAGGGAAACTGTTTTTT; cdr3_aa: CASSTEVRDLRGKLFF
v_call: TRBV7-9; j_call: TRBJ2-5; d_call: -; clone_size: many; cdr3_nt: TGTGCCAGCAGCCGTTTCGACAGGCTTGAGGAGACCCAGTACTTC; cdr3_aa: CASSRFDRLEETQYF
v_call: TRBV12-3/TRBV12-4; j_call: TRBJ2-7; d_call: TRBD1; clone_size: many; cdr3_nt: TGTGCCAGCAGTTTGCCGGGACAGGGGTTGTACGAGCAGTACTTC; cdr3_aa: CASSLPGQGLYEQYF
v_call: TRBV2; j_call: TRBJ2-3; d_call: -; clone_size: few; cdr3_nt: TGTGCCAGCCGCAGGGATTCAGATACGCAGTATTTT; cdr3_aa: CASRRDSDTQYF
v_call: TRBV12-3/TRBV12-4; j_call: TRBJ2-1; d_call: -; clone_size: few; cdr3_nt: TGTGCCAGCAGTCTCCTTCAAAAGAATGAGCAGTTCTTC; cdr3_aa: CASSLLQKNEQFF
v_call: TRBV6-5; j_call: TRBJ1-6; d_call: -; clone_size: many; cdr3_nt: TGTGCCAGCAGTTACCTAGGGGGGTCACCCCTCCACTTT; cdr3_aa: CASSYLGGSPLHF
v_call: TRBV7-9; j_call: TRBJ2-7; d_call: -; clone_size: few; cdr3_nt: TGTGCCAGCAGCTTATCGGGGGAGGCCTACGAGCAGTACTTC; cdr3_aa: CASSLSGEAYEQYF
v_call: TRBV7-9; j_call: TRBJ2-5; d_call: -; clone_size: many; cdr3_nt: TGTGCCAGCAGCTCGACGGATCAAGAGACCCAGTACTTC; cdr3_aa: CASSSTDQETQYF
v_call: TRBV4-3; j_call: TRBJ1-6; d_call: -; clone_size: many; cdr3_nt: TGCGCCAGCAGCCAAGACAGGGGTCGTAATTCACCCCTCCACTTT; cdr3_aa: CASSQDRGRNSPLHF
v_call: TRBV3-1; j_call: TRBJ1-2; d_call: -; clone_size: -; cdr3_nt: TGTGCCAGCAGCCAAGCGGGGTTGAACTATGGCTACACCTTC; cdr3_aa: CASSQAGLNYGYTF
v_call: TRBV12-3/TRBV12-4; j_call: TRBJ1-1; d_call: -; clone_size: few; cdr3_nt: TGTGCCAGCAGTTTAGGCTATCTCACCGGGGACACTGAAGCTTTCTTT; cdr3_aa: CASSLGYLTGDTEAFF
v_call: TRBV5-5; j_call: TRBJ1-1; d_call: -; clone_size: many; cdr3_nt: TGTGCCAGCCGCAGGGTGAACACTGAAGCTTTCTTT; cdr3_aa: CASRRVNTEAFF
v_call: TRBV15; j_call: TRBJ2-5; d_call: TRBD1; clone_size: many; cdr3_nt: TGTGCCACCAGCAGAGATGGAGGGACAGGAGGAGAGACCCAGTACTTC; cdr3_aa: CATSRDGGTGGETQYF
v_call: TRBV18; j_call: TRBJ2-7; d_call: -; clone_size: many; cdr3_nt: TGTGCCAGCTCACTTTTCCGGGACACGAACGGTCGCGAGCAGTACTTC; cdr3_aa: CASSLFRDTNGREQYF
v_call: TRBV12-3/TRBV12-4; j_call: TRBJ2-3; d_call: TRBD1; clone_size: -; cdr3_nt: TGTGCCAGCAGTCCAGGACAGGGGGCTACAGATACGCAGTATTTT; cdr3_aa: CASSPGQGATDTQYF
v_call: TRBV20-1; j_call: TRBJ1-1; d_call: TRBD1; clone_size: -; cdr3_nt: TGCAGTGCTAGAGACCCGGGACAGGGGAGGGGTGATACTGAAGCTTTCTTT; cdr3_aa: CSARDPGQGRGDTEAFF
v_call: TRBV10-3; j_call: TRBJ2-7; d_call: TRBD1; clone_size: few; cdr3_nt: TGTGCCACCGGGACAGGGAAGCCCTACGAGCAGTACTTC; cdr3_aa: CATGTGKPYEQYF
v_call: TRBV20-1; j_call: TRBJ2-4; d_call: -; clone_size: many; cdr3_nt: TGCAGTGCAGCAGCCGGGATAGCCAAAAACATTCAGTACTTC; cdr3_aa: CSAAAGIAKNIQYF
v_call: TRBV7-9; j_call: TRBJ2-5; d_call: -; clone_size: many; cdr3_nt: TGTGCCAGCAGCCCTCCGGGGTGGGAGACCCAGTACTTC; cdr3_aa: CASSPPGWETQYF
v_call: TRBV4-3; j_call: TRBJ1-1; d_call: -; clone_size: many; cdr3_nt: TGCGCCAGCAGCCAGGACAGAAACACTGAAGCTTTCTTT; cdr3_aa: CASSQDRNTEAFF